This is a list of T cell receptor beta chains from one sample in a study of tumor-infiltrating lymphocytes in primary liver carcinoma. TCRdb reprocessed the multiplex PCR reads via MiXCR and lists one record per CDR3 protein. Among approximately 74,000 distinct CDR3 sequences, about two thirds were seen once, and the ten largest hold approximately 15%. The sample comprised liver tumor tissue from sampling region 4. The origin of the receptors is an older woman with primary liver carcinoma and hepatitis B virus infection. Each CDR3 is given with its conserved first and last residue. The order of the fields is clone size, D gene, J gene, V gene, CDR3 DNA, CDR3 protein. D genes are given only for firm matches. Expanded clones get a size class; other rows say once, few or many, or leave the size out.

>many|NA|TRBJ2-5|TRBV5-1
TGCGCCAGCAGCTTGTTGGAGACCCAGTACTTC
CASSLLETQYF
>many|NA|TRBJ2-5|TRBV5-4
TGTGCCAGCAGCTTGGCGGTGGGCCTTCGGGGAGAGACCCAGTACTTC
CASSLAVGLRGETQYF
>few|NA|TRBJ2-3|TRBV28
TGTGCCAGCAGTTTAGTGGGCACAGATACGCAGTATTTT
CASSLVGTDTQYF
>NA|TRBD2|TRBJ2-7|TRBV6-5
TGTGCCAGCAGCAAAACTAGCGTAGGCTCCTACGGGCAGTACTTC
CASSKTSVGSYGQYF
>many|TRBD2|TRBJ2-7|TRBV13
TGTGCCAGCAGCTCGTACACTAGCGGGAGCTCCTACGAGCAGTACTTC
CASSSYTSGSSYEQYF
>many|NA|TRBJ2-5|TRBV28
TGTGCCAGCAGTTCTTACGGGACCCAGTACTTC
CASSSYGTQYF
>NA|NA|TRBJ2-2|TRBV6-1
TGTGCCAGCAGTGACGGGGGCCAAACTAACACCGTGGAGCTGTCTTTT
CASSDGGQTNTVELSF
>NA|NA|TRBJ2-7|TRBV2
TGTGCCAGCAGTCTCCAGGGCGGGGCCAGTAGGGGGGAGCAGTACTTC
CASSLQGGASRGEQYF
>many|TRBD1|TRBJ1-3|TRBV5-1
TGCGCCAGCAGCCGGGACAGGGGAATTGGAAACACCATATATTTT
CASSRDRGIGNTIYF
>many|TRBD2|TRBJ2-1|TRBV7-3
TGTGCCAGCAGCTTTAGCGGGAGGGAATACAATGAGCAGTTCTTC
CASSFSGREYNEQFF
>few|NA|TRBJ1-4|TRBV7-9
TGTGCCAGCAGCCAGGGTTCTTATAATGAAAAACTGTTTTTT
CASSQGSYNEKLFF
>NA|TRBD1|TRBJ1-1|TRBV15
TGTGCCACCAGCAGAGAAGGGGGCGGATATGGTTTCTTT
CATSREGGGYGFF
>many|NA|TRBJ2-7|TRBV28
TGTGCCAGCAGTTTACCCGGGTCGGGGGAGCAGTACTTC
CASSLPGSGEQYF
>once|TRBD1|TRBJ2-7|TRBV12-3/TRBV12-4
TGTGCCAGCTCCCTTAGGGGGACAGGGGCTGTTAAGCAGTACTTC
CASSLRGTGAVKQYF
>NA|NA|TRBJ2-6|TRBV29-1
TGCAGCGCCGGAGGGGGAACTGGGGCCAACGTTCTGAGTTTC
CSAGGGTGANVLSF
>NA|NA|TRBJ1-2|TRBV5-4
TGTGCCAGCGGCAAGATAACAAGGATCCACTATGGCTACACCTTC
CASGKITRIHYGYTF
>NA|NA|TRBJ1-2|TRBV30
TGTGCCTGGAGAGCCAGGACGGTTGGCTACACCTTC
CAWRARTVGYTF
>many|TRBD1|TRBJ2-2|TRBV28
TGTGCCAGCAGTTACCGGGACAGGGTCTCCGGGGAGCTGTTTTTT
CASSYRDRVSGELFF
>many|TRBD2|TRBJ2-3|TRBV4-1
TGCGCCAGCAGCCAAGAATCACCGGGAGGGAGCACAGATACGCAGTATTTT
CASSQESPGGSTDTQYF
>NA|TRBD2|TRBJ2-2|TRBV11-2
TGTGTCAACAGCTTAGAAACCGGACTAGTCACCGGGGAGCTGTTTTTC
CVNSLETGLVTGELFF
>once|TRBD2|TRBJ2-7|TRBV6-5
TGTGGCAGCGGACTAGCGGGAAGATACGAGCTGTACTTC
CGSGLAGRYELYF
>NA|TRBD2|TRBJ2-1|TRBV4-2
TGTACCAGCAGGCAAGGACCGGGACTAGCAGCCATGAAGCAGTTCTTC
CTSRQGPGLAAMKQFF
>NA|NA|TRBJ2-1|TRBV24-1
TGTGCCACCAGTGATTTTCACAGTATCAATGAGCGGTTCTTC
CATSDFHSINERFF
>once|NA|TRBJ1-1|TRBV4-1
TGCGTCAGCAGCCAATATGGGCAGTCCATGAACACTGAAGCTTTCTTT
CVSSQYGQSMNTEAFF
>NA|TRBD1|TRBJ1-1|TRBV4-2
TGTACCAGTAGCCCGGACAGGGCTGGGGGGACTGAAGCTTTCTTT
CTSSPDRAGGTEAFF
>NA|TRBD2|TRBJ2-1|TRBV20-1
TGCAGTGCTAGAGAAACTAGCGGGACTTACAATGAGCAGTTCTTC
CSARETSGTYNEQFF
>many|NA|TRBJ2-1|TRBV5-1
TGCGCCAGCACCATAGGGGGGCAGGGCAATGAGCAGTTCTTC
CASTIGGQGNEQFF
>NA|TRBD1|TRBJ2-7|TRBV11-2
TGTGTCAGCAGCTTAGATCCCTGGACAGGGCGCGAGCAGTACTTC
CVSSLDPWTGREQYF
>NA|NA|TRBJ2-1|TRBV20-1
TGCAGTGCTAGATCACGAGATGGTATTGGGGGGTTCTTC
CSARSRDGIGGFF
>NA|NA|TRBJ1-5|TRBV12-5
TGTGCCAGTGGTACCGGACATGGGGGGCAGCCCCAGCATTTT
CASGTGHGGQPQHF
>many|TRBD2|TRBJ2-7|TRBV30
TGTGCCTGGAGTGAAGATGGGACTACTTTCTACGAGCAGTACTTC
CAWSEDGTTFYEQYF
>many|TRBD2|TRBJ2-1|TRBV5-1
TGCGCCAGCTCTGGGACTAGCGGAGGTGGGGAGCAGTTCTTC
CASSGTSGGGEQFF
>many|NA|TRBJ2-3|TRBV6-6
TGTGCCAGCAGTTACTCGAGGGAGGCCAGCACAGATACGCAGTATTTT
CASSYSREASTDTQYF
>NA|NA|TRBJ2-1|TRBV11-3
TGCGCCAGCAGTGCTGGGGCCTACAATGAGCAGTTCTTC
CASSAGAYNEQFF
>many|TRBD2|TRBJ2-1|TRBV5-8
TGTGCCAGCAGCTTGGGCGCTCGGCTAGCGGGGATGGCGCACAATGAGCAGTTCTTC
CASSLGARLAGMAHNEQFF
>NA|TRBD2|TRBJ2-1|TRBV11-2
TGTGTCAGCAGCCGGTGGACTAGCAGGTTAGAATATGAGCAGTTCTTC
CVSSRWTSRLEYEQFF